Following are 24 T cell receptor beta chains from one sample sequenced in a study of glioma-infiltrating T cells. Using RNA template, CDR3s of TCR alpha and beta were amplified with iRepertoire arm-PCR. TCRdb analysed the multiplex PCR reads with MiXCR anew, one entry per CDR3 protein. The data contain roughly 130,000 distinct CDR3 sequences, around 25% of them singletons. Sequencing was carried out using glioma tissue, nonneoplastic brain tissue, or PBMCs (not recorded which). These receptors were taken from a human donor with low-grade glioma or glioblastoma, undergoing nonglioma brain surgery, or in good health (not recorded which).

As for this clonotype: The conserved phenylalanine or tryptophan normally closing the CDR3 is absent here, so this likely arose from a read error. The chain joins TRBV24-1 to TRBJ1-1, with 10 nucleotides matching TRBD1. CDR1 is KGHDR and CDR2 is SFDVKD in the germline V gene. CDR3 length: 15 residues. As DNA, the CDR3 is TGTGCCACTAGTGATCGGACAGGGGGGAACACTGAAGCTTTCTCT. Protein sequence: CATSDRTGGNTEAFS.

Many counts were recorded for this clonotype. The V gene is TRBV6-1, the J gene TRBJ2-1, with TRBD2 as a possible D gene (7 bases). This CDR3 spans 14 amino acids. The germline CDR1 and CDR2 sequences are MNHNS and SASEGT. V dropped 7 bases and J dropped 6 bases, with 16 bases sitting between them. The CDR3 DNA sequence: TGTGCCAGCACGTCGGCGGGGGCAGGCAATGAGCAGTTCTTC. Encoded protein: CASTSAGAGNEQFF.

This clonotype was seen repeatedly, ten times or more. This chain links TRBV15 with TRBJ2-1; D unresolved. CDR3 length equals 14 residues. The V gene's germline CDR1 is LNHNV and CDR2 YYDKDF (reference sequence). V was trimmed by 1 base and J by 7 bases, leaving 11 bases between them. Here the CDR3 DNA reads TGTGCCACCAGCAGAGCCGCTCAGTGGAATGAGCAGTTCTTC. Protein sequence: CATSRAAQWNEQFF.

This clonotype was seen repeatedly, ten times or more. This chain connects TRBV6-6 to TRBJ2-1; D possibly corresponds to TRBD1 (6 bases). This CDR3 contains 16 residues. Trimming removed 0 bases from V and 3 bases from J, with 12 bases in between. CDR1 and CDR2 (germline): MNHNY, SVGAGI (reference sequence). This CDR3 is CASSYSGAQVYNEQFF. DNA of the CDR3: TGTGCCAGCAGTTACTCGGGGGCTCAGGTCTACAATGAGCAGTTCTTC.

As for this clonotype: The germline gene is not matched at one end of the junction; a read error may be the cause. The rearrangement uses TRBV4-1 and TRBJ1-4, with D tentatively TRBD1 (6 bases). Germline values: CDR1 MGHRA, CDR2 YSYEKL. The CDR3 is 16 residues long. CDR3 amino acids: CASSDAGVRSNEKLFF. The CDR3, as DNA: TGCGCCAGCAGTGACGCAGGGGTTCGATCTAACGAAAAACTGTTTTTT.

This chain connects TRBV12-3 or TRBV12-4 to TRBJ1-2; TRBD1 matches at 8 bases. After removal of 8 bases from V and 0 bases from J, the junction contained 8 bases not matched to a gene. The CDR3 contains 15 residues. The DNA for the CDR3 is TGTGCCAGCTCGGCGGAGACAGGGGCTAACTATGGCTACACCTTC. Protein sequence: CASSAETGANYGYTF.

The chain combines TRBV2 with TRBJ1-2, with D perhaps TRBD1 (5 bases). There are 13 residues in the CDR3. V was shortened by 7 bases and J by 7 bases, with 16 bases between the two germline ends. The germline gives CDR1 SNHLY, CDR2 FYNNEI. The CDR3 DNA reads as TGTGCCAGCACTATAGCTAGGGGTTCTGGCTACACCTTC. This gives the protein CASTIARGSGYTF.

As for this clonotype: A much larger clone sits a single nucleotide away, making a read error possible. J is TRBJ1-2 and V is TRBV6-1; D is undetermined. The CDR3 has 13 amino acids. The germline V gene encodes CDR1 MNHNS and CDR2 SASEGT. CDR3 amino acids: CASSMGRNYGCTF. DNA of the CDR3: TGTGCCAGCAGCATGGGCAGGAACTATGGCTGCACCTTC.

The CDR3 nucleotides are TGCAGTGCTAGAGTACGACTAGCGGGGGGGCCGCCCCCGTACTTC. Amino acids: CSARVRLAGGPPPYF. The chain recombines TRBV20-1 with TRBJ2-5; 14 nucleotides line up with TRBD2. V trimming: 1 base; J trimming: 13 bases; junction bases outside the gene matches: 11. The CDR3 covers 15 residues. Germline V lookup: CDR1 DFQATT, CDR2 SNEGSKA (reference sequence).

This sequence joins TRBV2 and TRBJ2-3; D not resolved. The germline gives CDR1 SNHLY, CDR2 FYNNEI. This CDR3 contains 15 residues. V was shortened by 4 bases and J by 4 bases, with 15 bases between the two germline ends. CDR3 nucleotide sequence: TGTGCCAGCAGTGGCGCGGCTAAGGGTCCAGATACGCAGTATTTT. This sequence encodes CASSGAAKGPDTQYF. Full variable domain (missing parts from reference TRBV2 and TRBJ2-3): EPEVTQTPSHQVTQMGQEVILRCVPISNHLYFYWYRQILGQKVEFLVSFYNNEISEKSEIFDDQFSVERPDGSNFTLKIRSTKLEDSAMYFCASSGAAKGPDTQYFGPGTRLTVL.

The chain has TRBV28 and TRBJ2-3; TRBD2 might be the D (5 bases). The germline CDR1 and CDR2 sequences are MDHEN and SYDVKM. The CDR3 spans 14 residues. V was pared by 5 bases and J by 6 bases, with 15 bases between. CDR3 loop: CASSPTPPGDTQYF. In DNA form, the CDR3 reads TGTGCCAGCAGTCCTACCCCGCCGGGGGATACGCAGTATTTT. The full variable domain, its missing parts supplied by reference TRBV28 and TRBJ2-3, is DVKVTQSSRYLVKRTGEKVFLECVQDMDHENMFWYRQDPGLGLRLIYFSYDVKMKEKGDIPEGYSVSREKKERFSLILESASTNQTSMYLCASSPTPPGDTQYFGPGTRLTVL.

The chain combines TRBV28 with TRBJ2-7; possibly TRBD2 for D (5 bases). The CDR3 contains 14 residues. Germline V lookup: CDR1 MDHEN, CDR2 SYDVKM. Trimming stripped 3 bases from V and 4 bases from J, with 13 bases between. The CDR3 DNA sequence: TGTGCCAGCAGTTTGAGGGTTGGGGATTACGAGCAGTACGTC. Translated: CASSLRVGDYEQYV.

This clonotype was observed at least ten times. The CDR3 DNA follows: TGCAGTGCCTATAAGGACAGGGGTAGCAATCAGCCCCAGCATTTT. Its translation: CSAYKDRGSNQPQHF. The rearrangement joins TRBV20-1 to TRBJ1-5, with TRBD1 identical over 9 bases. J was trimmed by 0 bases and V by 6 bases; bases with no gene match: 6. This CDR3 has 15 amino acids. Per the germline V gene, CDR1 is DFQATT and CDR2 is SNEGSKA (reference sequence).

On this clonotype: An end of the junction differs from the germline gene, which may be a read error. The chain recombines TRBV7-2 with TRBJ2-3; no reliable D call. The CDR3 extends over 14 amino acids. Germline V gives CDR1 SGHTA, CDR2 FQGNSA. This CDR3 reads CASGFRTGTDTQYF. The DNA for the CDR3 is TGTGCCAGCGGCTTCCGGACCGGCACAGATACGCAGTATTTT.

This clonotype was picked up many times. The rearrangement uses TRBV6-1 and TRBJ2-3; 11 bases agree with TRBD2. CDR3 length: 14 residues. V shed 7 bases and J 6 bases; nucleotides not matched to a gene: 6. Germline assignment: CDR1 MNHNS and CDR2 SASEGT. This CDR3 is CASTSTSGADTQYF. CDR3 nucleotides: TGTGCCAGCACCTCGACTAGCGGGGCCGATACGCAGTATTTT.

This clonotype was recorded at least ten times. The CDR3 is CSAQDQRGQETQYF. The CDR3 nucleotides read TGCAGTGCCCAGGATCAGCGGGGTCAAGAGACCCAGTACTTC. V and J are TRBV20-1 and TRBJ2-5; 7 nucleotides agree with TRBD2. The CDR3 spans 14 residues. V shed 6 bases and J 2 bases; nucleotides not matched to a gene: 9. Per germline, CDR1 DFQATT and CDR2 SNEGSKA (reference sequence).

This chain connects TRBV19 to TRBJ2-5; the D gene could be TRBD1 or TRBD2 (5 bases each). The ends were cut back, 3 bases at V and 3 bases at J, with 8 bases in the middle. The CDR3 sequence is 13 residues long. Per the germline V gene, CDR1 is LNHDA and CDR2 is SQIVND (reference sequence). The CDR3 DNA sequence: TGTGCCAGTAGTATTAGGGGAGAAGAGACCCAGTACTTC. This sequence encodes CASSIRGEETQYF.

Remarks on this clonotype: This may stem from a read error, because a much larger clone lies one nucleotide away. The chain employs TRBV28 and TRBJ1-2; no clear D gene. Germline loops: CDR1 MDHEN, CDR2 SYDVKM. The CDR3 sequence is 9 residues long. This CDR3 is CAAGYGHTF. The CDR3 nucleotides read TGTGCCGCGGGCTATGGCCACACCTTC.

A note on this clonotype: A much larger clone differs from this one at a single base, so this may be a read error. The CDR3 DNA reads as TGCTGTGCTAGAGATTCACGGGGAGGAGGCTACACCTTC. As protein: CCARDSRGGGYTF. The chain recombines TRBV20-1 with TRBJ1-2; D is ambiguous. In germline, CDR1 is DFQATT, CDR2 SNEGSKA (reference sequence). The CDR3 covers 13 residues.

In this sample, this clonotype turned up a few times. The chain employs TRBV7-2 and TRBJ2-3; no clear D. The germline CDR1 and CDR2 sequences are SGHTA and FQGNSA. V lost 4 bases and J lost 8, with 7 bases in between. The length of the CDR3 is 11 residues. CDR3 in DNA: TGTGCCAGCAGCTCGCTTTCTACGCAGTATTTT. It yields the protein CASSSLSTQYF.

As for this clonotype: Since a much larger clone is just one base distant, this may be a read error. The V and J genes are TRBV6-5 and TRBJ1-2; D gene unclear. The CDR3 length is 17 residues. CDR1 MNHEY and CDR2 SVGAGI come from the germline V gene. CDR3 region: CASSLQVLVNTNYDYTF. CDR3 DNA sequence: TGTGCCAGCAGTCTGCAGGTTCTGGTCAACACTAACTATGACTACACCTTC.

This clonotype was seen repeatedly, ten times or more. CDR3 sequence (DNA): TGTGCCAGCAGTCTTCGGACTAGCGGGGTGGGGAGCACAGATACGCAGTATTTT. The encoded protein is CASSLRTSGVGSTDTQYF. The rearrangement uses TRBV27 and TRBJ2-3, with 12 bases lining up with TRBD2. Per the germline V gene, CDR1 is MNHEY and CDR2 is SMNVEV (reference sequence). The trim removed 5 bases at V and 0 bases at J, leaving 9 bases unmatched. This CDR3 comprises 18 residues.

The chain is built from TRBV5-8 and TRBJ2-1; D is uncertain. This CDR3 is built from 15 residues. Germline CDR1 SGHTS, CDR2 YDEGEE. V was pared by 7 bases and J by 1 base, with 15 bases between. DNA for the CDR3: TGTGCCAGCTTGAGAGACCCGCGATCCTACAATGAGCAGTTCTTC. Amino acid sequence: CASLRDPRSYNEQFF.

The chain links TRBV10-3 to TRBJ1-3; D unresolved. CDR3 length: 14 residues. Trimming cost V 3 bases and J 4 bases, with 10 bases left between them. Looked up from germline, CDR1 is ENHRY and CDR2 is SYGVKD. The CDR3 DNA reads TGTGCCATCAGTGAACCTAGAGGGGGAAACACCATATATTTT. The encoded protein is CAISEPRGGNTIYF.